What follows are 26 T cell receptor beta chains derived from one specimen sequenced in a study of blood T cell repertoires in COVID-19 (dated by TCRdb to the early 2020s). The receptor library was made with the immunoSEQ multiplex PCR assay. TCRdb re-hosts the immuneACCESS table, in-frame sequences only. Its copies lack some clones; in the studies checked, an unresolved V gene accounts for under half of them, and the cause for the rest is not known. The sample has about 330,000 clones on record, about 82% of them singletons. The ten largest clonotypes hold 1.6% of the sample. The sequencing sample was made of peripheral blood. The receptor set was obtained from a woman aged 45-65 years with acute or convalescent COVID-19.

The CDR3, as DNA: TGTGCCACCAGCAGAGATCCCGGGACAGAGAATGAAAAACTGTTTTTT. This translates into CATSRDPGTENEKLFF. The chain carries TRBV15 and TRBJ1-4, with TRBD1 matching 7 bases. Germline loops: CDR1 LNHNV, CDR2 YYDKDF (reference sequence). V shed 0 bases, J shed 5 bases, and the junction held 6 bases outside the gene matches. CDR3 size: 16 residues.

The chain has TRBV27 and TRBJ1-1, with D perhaps TRBD1 (6 bases). This CDR3 has 15 amino acids. Trimming removed 2 bases at V and 4 bases at J, with 14 bases between. Germline CDR1 MNHEY, CDR2 SMNVEV (reference sequence). The CDR3 region has the DNA TGTGCCAGCAGTTTAATGGCAGGGGCTGGCACTGAAGCTTTCTTT. This sequence encodes CASSLMAGAGTEAFF.

The J gene is TRBJ2-7, the V gene TRBV6-5; TRBD1 matches at 8 bases. V lost 5 bases to trimming and J lost 4 bases; unmatched junction nucleotides: 10. From germline, CDR1 is MNHEY and CDR2 SVGAGI. This CDR3 has 15 residues. The DNA for the CDR3 is TGTGCCAGCAGTCCAAGGGAGACAGGGGCTTACGAGCAGTACTTC. Translating gives CASSPRETGAYEQYF.

The rearrangement uses TRBV2 and TRBJ2-7; 9 nucleotides agree with TRBD1. V dropped 5 bases and J dropped 3; count of bases not matched to a gene: 14. Germline loops: CDR1 SNHLY, CDR2 FYNNEI. The CDR3 totals 17 residues. DNA of the CDR3: TGTGCCAGCAGTTCACCTCTGGGACAGGGACGCCACTACGAGCAGTACTTC. Protein: CASSSPLGQGRHYEQYF.

J is TRBJ2-2 and V is TRBV7-3; D not certain. This CDR3 is 13 amino acids long. V was pared by 5 bases and J by 5 bases, with 9 bases between. From germline, CDR1 is SGHTA and CDR2 FQGTGA. DNA of the CDR3: TGTGCCAGCAGCCTGACTTCAACCGGGGAGCTGTTTTTT. Translation gives CASSLTSTGELFF.

This clone was found a few times. V is TRBV4-2 and J is TRBJ1-5; D perhaps matches TRBD1 (5 bases). The V end was cut by 1 base, the J end by 4 bases, with 20 bases between. This CDR3 region has 18 residues. Germline V gene lookup returns CDR1 LGHNA and CDR2 YNFKEQ. The CDR3 coding sequence is TGTGCCAGCAGCCAAGCACCCCACGGGGGTCAGAGGAATCAGCCCCAGCATTTT. Translating it yields CASSQAPHGGQRNQPQHF.

The chain recombines TRBV7-9 with TRBJ2-7; 9 bases map to TRBD1. J was trimmed by 0 bases and V by 6 bases; bases with no gene match: 6. CDR3 size: 15 residues. Germline CDR1 SEHNR, CDR2 FQNEAQ (reference sequence). CDR3 DNA: TGTGCCAGCAGTTCGGACAGGGGTCTCTCCTACGAGCAGTACTTC. Protein product: CASSSDRGLSYEQYF.

V gene TRBV15 combines with J gene TRBJ2-1, with 7 bases fitting TRBD2. The germline V gene encodes CDR1 LNHNV and CDR2 YYDKDF (reference sequence). J lost 5 bases, V lost 7 bases, and 8 bases had no gene match. The CDR3 has 14 amino acids. The chain's CDR3 is CATMPAGSHNEQFF. Written as DNA, the CDR3 is TGTGCCACCATGCCAGCGGGATCCCACAATGAGCAGTTCTTC.

The chain recombines TRBV6-6 with TRBJ1-1; unclear D gene. This CDR3 comprises 13 residues. The germline V gene has CDR1 MNHNY and CDR2 SVGAGI (reference sequence). Between the trimmed V and J ends, which lost 2 bases and 1 base, there was a span of 5 bases. CDR3 sequence: CASSYPQNTEAFF. The CDR3 region has the DNA TGTGCCAGCAGTTACCCCCAGAACACTGAAGCTTTCTTT.

The chain uses TRBV28 and TRBJ2-5, with D perhaps matching TRBD1 (6 bases). The CDR3 length is 14 residues. CDR1 and CDR2 (germline): MDHEN, SYDVKM. V gave up 7 bases and J gave up 1 base, with 13 bases separating them. CDR3 sequence: CASTNRQVQETQYF. The CDR3 DNA follows: TGTGCCAGCACCAATAGACAGGTCCAAGAGACCCAGTACTTC.

The chain's CDR3 is CASSLWGQPNEKLFF. CDR3 sequence (DNA): TGCGCCAGCAGCTTGTGGGGACAGCCTAATGAAAAACTGTTTTTT. The chain has TRBV5-1 and TRBJ1-4, with 7 bases lining up with TRBD1. V was pared by 1 base and J by 3 bases, with 3 bases of the junction left unmatched. The CDR3 has 15 residues. CDR1 SGHRS and CDR2 YFSETQ come from the germline V gene.

The chain has TRBV5-4 and TRBJ2-7, with 7 bases fitting TRBD1. Trimming cost V 2 bases and J 4 bases; bases outside gene matches: 3. The CDR3 extends over 13 amino acids. From germline, CDR1 is SGHNT and CDR2 YYREEE (reference sequence). The CDR3 nucleotides read TGTGCCAGCAGCTTCGGGACAGATTACGAGCAGTACTTC. This encodes CASSFGTDYEQYF.

The CDR3 reads CASSGGTDQETQYF. CDR3 sequence (DNA): TGCGCCAGCAGCGGGGGGACAGACCAAGAGACCCAGTACTTC. The genes are TRBV5-1 and TRBJ2-5; perhaps TRBD1 as D (7 bases). The CDR3 spans 14 residues. CDR1 is SGHRS, CDR2 YFSETQ, per germline. The ends were cut back, 4 bases at V and 0 bases at J, with 10 bases in the middle.

The V gene is TRBV7-9, the J gene TRBJ2-1; 7 nucleotides align to TRBD1. The CDR3 consists of 19 residues. V shed 2 bases, J shed 3 bases, and the junction held 16 bases outside the gene matches. Germline values: CDR1 SEHNR, CDR2 FQNEAQ (reference sequence). Written as DNA, the CDR3 is TGTGCCAGCAGCTTATACTCCAGGGGACAGCGAGGGAACTACAATGAGCAGTTCTTC. Translation gives CASSLYSRGQRGNYNEQFF.

J is TRBJ2-7 and V is TRBV11-1; D gene unclear. Germline V lookup: CDR1 SGHAT, CDR2 FQDESV (reference sequence). There are 13 residues in the CDR3. V lost 1 base and J 7 bases, leaving 11 bases between the germline ends. CDR3 bases: TGTGCCAGCAGCTTAGACATTCAAGATGAGCAGTACTTC. Translating gives CASSLDIQDEQYF.

CDR3 region: CASSLDRGETQYF. In DNA, the CDR3 is TGTGCCAGCAGCCTCGACAGGGGAGAGACCCAGTACTTC. The chain combines TRBV14 with TRBJ2-5, with TRBD1 matching over 8 bases. CDR1 is SGHDN and CDR2 is FVKESK in the germline V gene. V was pared by 4 bases and J by 4 bases, with 2 bases of the junction left unmatched. The CDR3 loop spans 13 amino acids.

A few counts support this clone. The chain recombines TRBV9 with TRBJ1-1; possible D gene TRBD1, 6 bases. The V end lost 2 bases, the J end lost 8 bases, and 13 bases lay between the germline ends. From germline, CDR1 is SGDLS and CDR2 YYNGEE. The CDR3 is 13 residues long. This CDR3 reads CASSVMQQGEAFF. CDR3 in DNA: TGTGCCAGCAGCGTGATGCAACAGGGCGAAGCTTTCTTT.

The chain joins TRBV27 to TRBJ1-2, with 7 bases that match TRBD1. The germline gives CDR1 MNHEY, CDR2 SMNVEV (reference sequence). There are 15 residues in the CDR3. V gave up 7 bases and J gave up 5 bases; unmatched junction bases: 13. The CDR3 region has the DNA TGTGCCAGCACAGGGGCGACAGGGCCAACTTATGGCTACACCTTC. It specifies CASTGATGPTYGYTF.

The chain employs TRBV24-1 and TRBJ2-1; 10 bases match TRBD2. Germline loops: CDR1 KGHDR, CDR2 SFDVKD. V gave up 3 bases and J gave up 9 bases; unmatched junction bases: 10. This CDR3 has 16 amino acids. The CDR3 DNA reads as TGTGCCACCAGTGATCCAAGCGGGAGGGCCCTCGTTGAGCAGTTCTTC. Encoded protein: CATSDPSGRALVEQFF.

This clone has a single count. The chain couples TRBV9 to TRBJ2-7; TRBD1 matches 9 bases. In germline, CDR1 is SGDLS, CDR2 YYNGEE. The V gene end was trimmed by 2 bases and the J gene end by 3 bases; junction bases not matched to a gene: 6. This CDR3 has 15 amino acids. The CDR3 spells CASSVRGQGLYEQYF. As DNA, the CDR3 is TGTGCCAGCAGCGTGAGGGGACAGGGTCTCTACGAGCAGTACTTC.

The chain recombines TRBV7-3 with TRBJ1-1, with 7 bases fitting TRBD1. The CDR3 loop spans 13 amino acids. Germline-derived CDR1 and CDR2 are SGHTA and FQGTGA. V gave up 5 bases and J gave up 4 bases; unmatched junction bases: 4. Here the CDR3 reads CASSARGATEAFF. As DNA, the CDR3 is TGTGCCAGCAGCGCCAGGGGGGCCACTGAAGCTTTCTTT.

This clone has just a few counts. V usage is TRBV15 and J usage is TRBJ1-1, with 8 bases lining up with TRBD1. Trimming took 4 bases from V and 7 from J; bases not matched to a gene: 5. The CDR3 runs to 13 residues. The germline gives CDR1 LNHNV, CDR2 YYDKDF (reference sequence). The chain's CDR3 is CATSTGQGSEAFF. CDR3 bases: TGTGCCACCAGCACTGGACAGGGAAGTGAAGCTTTCTTT.

The V call is TRBV19, the J call TRBJ1-6; TRBD1 might be the D (6 bases). The V end lost 5 bases, the J end lost 3 bases, and 14 bases lay between the germline ends. The germline V gene encodes CDR1 LNHDA and CDR2 SQIVND (reference sequence). This CDR3 spans 16 amino acids. The CDR3 DNA is TGTGCCAGTAGTCAGCTTCAGGGGATCTATAATTCACCCCTCCACTTT. Protein: CASSQLQGIYNSPLHF.

J is TRBJ2-7 and V is TRBV18, with 8 bases lining up with TRBD1. CDR1 is KGHSH and CDR2 is LQKENI in the germline V gene. The CDR3 is 14 residues long. Trimming took 5 bases from V and 1 from J; bases not matched to a gene: 4. The CDR3 loop reads CASSSRDRSYEQYF. CDR3 sequence (DNA): TGTGCCAGCTCAAGTCGGGACAGGTCCTACGAGCAGTACTTC.

Of note for this clone: Other nucleotide sequences from this sample produce the same CDR3. The rearrangement uses TRBV7-2 and TRBJ2-7; 7 bases line up with TRBD2. This CDR3 is 14 amino acids long. Germline assignment: CDR1 SGHTA and CDR2 FQGNSA. The J segment lost 1 base and the V segment lost 1 base, leaving 1 base of the junction unmatched. For the CDR3, the DNA is TGTGCCAGCAGCTTAGTCGGGGGGTCCTACGAGCAGTACTTC. Translated, it gives CASSLVGGSYEQYF.

This chain connects TRBV7-9 to TRBJ1-4; TRBD1 might be the D (5 bases). Trimming stripped 5 bases from V and 7 bases from J, with 14 bases between. The CDR3 is made up of 14 amino acids. The germline gives CDR1 SEHNR, CDR2 FQNEAQ (reference sequence). The CDR3 region has the DNA TGTGCCAGCAGCCTGGACAACGTGGGTGAAAAACTGTTTTTT. It specifies CASSLDNVGEKLFF.